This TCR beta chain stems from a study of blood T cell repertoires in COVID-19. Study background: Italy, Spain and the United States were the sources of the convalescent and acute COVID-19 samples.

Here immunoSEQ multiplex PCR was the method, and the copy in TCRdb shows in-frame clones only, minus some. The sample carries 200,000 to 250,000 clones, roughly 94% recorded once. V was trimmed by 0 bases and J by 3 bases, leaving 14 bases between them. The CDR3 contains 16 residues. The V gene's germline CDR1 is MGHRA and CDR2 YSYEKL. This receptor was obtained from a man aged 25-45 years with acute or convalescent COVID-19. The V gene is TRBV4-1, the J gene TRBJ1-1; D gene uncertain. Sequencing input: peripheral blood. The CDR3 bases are TGCGCCAGCAGCCAAGATAGGCCGGGGATGGACACTGAAGCTTTCTTT. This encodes CASSQDRPGMDTEAFF.